This TCR beta chain is from a study of blood T cells in healthy people across ages. Study results and limitations: As age increased, TCR beta diversity per million T cells fell in a roughly linear fashion. Estimates of total diversity, which came from one million sequenced T cells, were considered to be underestimates.

Of note for this clonotype: The antigen remains unidentified.

A second PCR of 7 to 11 cycles used a sample-barcoded 5' primer and a J-beta primer mix. MiXCR, run by TCRdb on the 5' RACE reads, gives a single entry per CDR3 protein. The data contain under 1,100,000 distinct CDR3 sequences, around 25% of them seen just once; the ten biggest clones take up approximately 0.71%. V was cut by 7 bases and J by 5 bases, with 6 bases left in between. The CDR3 runs to 11 residues. Germline V gene data show CDR1 as MNHNY and CDR2 as SVGAGI (reference sequence). This same sample was also part of a study on T cells of mothers and their children. Per that paper: Related mother-child pairs showed slightly higher but non-significant overlap than unrelated pairs.

The clonotype originates from a girl aged 2 to 10 in good health. Sequencing input: blood. J is TRBJ1-5 and V is TRBV6-6; D gene unclear. CDR3 sequence: CASKRDQPQHF. The CDR3 nucleotides are TGTGCCAGCAAAAGGGATCAGCCCCAGCATTTT.